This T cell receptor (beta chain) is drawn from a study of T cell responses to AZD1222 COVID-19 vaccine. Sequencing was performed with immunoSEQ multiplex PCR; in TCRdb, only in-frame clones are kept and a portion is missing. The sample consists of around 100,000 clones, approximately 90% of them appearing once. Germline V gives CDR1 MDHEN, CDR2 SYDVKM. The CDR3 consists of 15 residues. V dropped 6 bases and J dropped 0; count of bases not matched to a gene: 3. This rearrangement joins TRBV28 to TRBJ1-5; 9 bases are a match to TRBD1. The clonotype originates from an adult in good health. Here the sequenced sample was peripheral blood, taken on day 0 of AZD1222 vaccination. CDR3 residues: CASRIQGASNQPQHF. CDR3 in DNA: TGTGCCAGCAGAATACAGGGGGCTAGCAATCAGCCCCAGCATTTT. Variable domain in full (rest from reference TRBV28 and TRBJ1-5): DVKVTQSSRYLVKRTGEKVFLECVQDMDHENMFWYRQDPGLGLRLIYFSYDVKMKEKGDIPEGYSVSREKKERFSLILESASTNQTSMYLCASRIQGASNQPQHFGDGTRLSIL.